The 15 T cell receptor beta chains below come from one sample, sequenced in a study of cytomegalovirus exposure and HLA in healthy donors. Use of 60 Vbeta and 13 Jbeta primers characterized the PCR. Only in-frame clones appear in the TCRdb table, and some are missing; sequencing was by immunoSEQ multiplex PCR. The sample holds roughly 250,000 clones, approximately 84% seen once. The sample taken for sequencing was PBMCs. The source of these receptors is a woman aged 35 to 49 in good health and CMV-seropositive.

V usage is TRBV27 and J usage is TRBJ1-1; TRBD1 is a possible D gene (6 bases). The V gene's germline CDR1 is MNHEY and CDR2 SMNVEV (reference sequence). V lost 8 bases, J lost 0 bases, and 13 bases lay in between. There are 14 residues in the CDR3. The CDR3 loop reads CASGRGYLNTEAFF. DNA for the CDR3: TGTGCCAGCGGCAGGGGCTACCTGAACACTGAAGCTTTCTTT.

The V call is TRBV11-2, the J call TRBJ1-2, with D unclear. The V gene lost 0 bases and the J gene lost 8 bases, with 10 bases spanning the gap. The CDR3 is made up of 13 amino acids. CDR1 and CDR2 from the germline V gene are SGHAT and FQNNGV. As DNA, the CDR3 is TGTGCCAGCAGCTTAGATCTCGCGGGAGGCTACACCTTC. Translation gives CASSLDLAGGYTF.

CDR3 bases: TGTGCCAGTAGTATAGCAGGGCGGGGCGAGCAGTACTTC. Translating it yields CASSIAGRGEQYF. This chain links TRBV19 with TRBJ2-7; the D gene is possibly TRBD2 (6 bases). CDR3 length equals 13 residues. V lost 1 base and J lost 6, with 10 bases in between. The germline V gene has CDR1 LNHDA and CDR2 SQIVND (reference sequence).

The chain combines TRBV28 with TRBJ2-2; a weak D match, TRBD2 (5 bases). Germline V gene lookup returns CDR1 MDHEN and CDR2 SYDVKM. V dropped 8 bases and J dropped 5 bases, with 9 bases sitting between them. CDR3 length equals 12 residues. Here the CDR3 DNA reads TGTGCCAGCGGACTCCCGACCGGGGAGCTGTTTTTT. Translating gives CASGLPTGELFF.

The chain joins TRBV5-5 to TRBJ2-7; weak D call: TRBD1 (5 bases). Looked up from germline, CDR1 is SGHKS and CDR2 is YYEKEE (reference sequence). Trimming pared 3 bases from V and 0 bases from J, leaving 19 bases between. CDR3 length: 17 residues. The CDR3 region is CASSSIQDPYPSYEQYF. CDR3 in DNA: TGTGCCAGCAGCTCAATACAGGATCCCTACCCCTCCTACGAGCAGTACTTC.

The DNA of the CDR3 is TGTGCCAGCAGCCGGGGACAGGGGGCTCGAGAGCAGTACTTC. It translates to CASSRGQGAREQYF. This rearrangement joins TRBV2 to TRBJ2-7, with 12 bases fitting TRBD1. The CDR3 is 14 residues long. V gave up 6 bases and J gave up 7 bases; unmatched junction bases: 7. Per the germline V gene, CDR1 is SNHLY and CDR2 is FYNNEI. The full variable domain, its missing parts supplied by reference TRBV2 and TRBJ2-7, is EPEVTQTPSHQVTQMGQEVILRCVPISNHLYFYWYRQILGQKVEFLVSFYNNEISEKSEIFDDQFSVERPDGSNFTLKIRSTKLEDSAMYFCASSRGQGAREQYFGPGTRLTVT.

The chain is built from TRBV6-1 and TRBJ1-5; maybe TRBD1 (6 bases). Between the trimmed V and J ends, which lost 3 bases and 9 bases, there was a span of 15 bases. The CDR3 loop spans 14 amino acids. CDR1 and CDR2 from the germline V gene are MNHNS and SASEGT. Here the CDR3 reads CASSDVSGDRPQHF. CDR3 coding DNA: TGTGCCAGCAGTGATGTTTCAGGGGATCGGCCCCAGCATTTT.

A single count supports this clone. The rearrangement joins TRBV23-1 to TRBJ2-7; the D gene is possibly TRBD1 (6 bases). TRBV23-1 is an ORF; its function is uncertain. The ends were cut back, 8 bases at V and 6 bases at J, with 11 bases in the middle. The length of the CDR3 is 11 residues. The CDR3, as DNA: TGCGCCAGCCCCAGGGGTTGCGAGCAGTACTTC. The encoded protein is CASPRGCEQYF.

The gene calls are TRBV2 and TRBJ2-2; 7 nucleotides align to TRBD1. V lost 6 bases and J lost 1; bases outside the gene matches: 5. CDR3 size: 15 residues. In germline, CDR1 is SNHLY, CDR2 FYNNEI. DNA for the CDR3: TGTGCCAGCAGGGAGACAGGGCTGAACACCGGGGAGCTGTTTTTT. Its protein product is CASRETGLNTGELFF.

On this clone: The conserved phenylalanine or tryptophan is not found at the CDR3 terminus, so this likely reflects a read error. V gene TRBV7-2 combines with J gene TRBJ1-2; TRBD1 matches 7 bases. The trim removed 2 bases at V and 8 bases at J, leaving 5 bases unmatched. The CDR3 consists of 13 residues. Germline V gene sequence: CDR1 SGHTA, CDR2 FQGNSA. The CDR3 spells CASSLPTGAGYTV. CDR3 coding DNA: TGTGCCAGCAGCTTACCCACAGGGGCAGGCTACACCGTC.

The chain recombines TRBV13 with TRBJ2-1, with unresolved D. V was clipped by 2 bases and J by 3 bases, with 8 bases between them. This CDR3 has 14 amino acids. From germline, CDR1 is PRHDT and CDR2 FYEKMQ (reference sequence). DNA for the CDR3: TGTGCCAGCAGCTTAACGAGTAACTACAATGAGCAGTTCTTC. This encodes CASSLTSNYNEQFF.

A few counts support this clone. This chain uses TRBV11-3 with TRBJ2-2; 9 bases align to TRBD2. The CDR3 has 13 amino acids. Germline-derived CDR1 and CDR2 are SGHNT and YENEEA. The junction had 3 bases not matched to a gene; V was cut back by 6 bases and J by 7 bases. CDR3 sequence (DNA): TGTGCCAGCAGTAGCGGGAGTGGCGGGGAGCTGTTTTTT. Translation: CASSSGSGGELFF.

The chain recombines TRBV7-8 with TRBJ2-1; 7 bases agree with TRBD2. This CDR3 is built from 12 residues. V shed 5 bases and J 8 bases; nucleotides not matched to a gene: 3. Germline CDR1 SGHVS, CDR2 FQNEAQ. Here the CDR3 reads CASSPAGDEQFF. The CDR3 DNA reads TGTGCCAGCAGCCCTGCGGGGGATGAGCAGTTCTTC.

V gene TRBV9 combines with J gene TRBJ2-2; 11 positions agree with TRBD2. Germline V lookup: CDR1 SGDLS, CDR2 YYNGEE. The V gene end was trimmed by 3 bases and the J gene end by 6 bases; junction bases not matched to a gene: 4. The CDR3 loop spans 15 amino acids. CDR3 sequence reads: CASSGLAGTSGELFF. DNA of the CDR3: TGTGCCAGCAGCGGACTAGCGGGAACGTCCGGGGAGCTGTTTTTT.

The rearrangement links TRBV25-1 to TRBJ2-3, with D possibly matching TRBD1 (5 bases). CDR3 length equals 14 residues. Germline V gene data show CDR1 as MGHDK and CDR2 as SYGVNS. V lost 9 bases and J lost 3, with 16 bases in between. In nucleotides, the CDR3 is TGTGCCAGATACAGGCCACCTTGGACAGATACGCAGTATTTT. Translating gives CARYRPPWTDTQYF.